The rows below give T cell receptor beta chains drawn from one sample of a study of T cells in Graves' hyperthyroidism and ophthalmopathy. TCRdb independently ran MiXCR on the multiplex PCR reads; one entry per CDR3 protein. The sample carries around 500,000 distinct CDR3 sequences, around 15% recorded once. The sequenced sample was blood. The source of these receptors is a woman aged 40 to 50 with Graves' hyperthyroidism. Both conserved end residues are part of each CDR3. D genes are given only for firm matches. The size of a clone is reported for some rows only, either as once, few or many, or as a class for expanded clones.

d_gene,abundance,j_gene,v_gene,CDR3aa,CDR3nt
TRBD2,many,TRBJ2-1,TRBV3-1,CASSQDSGTSGSSYNEQFF,TGTGCCAGCAGCCAAGATTCTGGGACTAGCGGGAGCTCCTACAATGAGCAGTTCTTC
-,many,TRBJ1-4,TRBV28,CASRKLEKLFF,TGTGCCAGCAGAAAATTGGAAAAACTGTTTTTT
TRBD1,-,TRBJ2-7,TRBV9,CASSVGTGYTEQYF,TGTGCCAGCAGCGTAGGGACAGGCTATACCGAGCAGTACTTC
-,-,TRBJ2-2,TRBV5-5,CASSLGTGRNTGELFF,TGTGCCAGCAGCTTAGGTACAGGGAGGAACACCGGGGAGCTGTTTTTT
-,-,TRBJ2-3,TRBV9,CASSVTPDSTDTQYF,TGTGCCAGCAGCGTAACCCCAGATAGCACAGATACGCAGTATTTT
-,many,TRBJ1-5,TRBV2,CASAGQYNQPQHF,TGTGCCAGCGCCGGACAGTACAATCAGCCCCAGCATTTT
-,many,TRBJ2-7,TRBV29-1,CSVENQYNYEQYF,TGCAGCGTTGAAAACCAGTATAACTACGAGCAGTACTTC
-,many,TRBJ2-1,TRBV7-8,CASSLDFSSLNEQFF,TGTGCCAGCAGCTTGGACTTTTCAAGCCTCAATGAGCAGTTCTTC
TRBD2,-,TRBJ2-7,TRBV20-1,CSAGGTSGSYEQYF,TGCAGTGCAGGGGGGACTAGCGGATCCTACGAGCAGTACTTC
-,-,TRBJ1-6,TRBV5-5,CASSFFSGRDSPLHF,TGTGCCAGCAGCTTCTTCTCTGGGAGAGATTCACCCCTCCACTTT
-,few,TRBJ2-7,TRBV3-1,CASSQEKTRDYEQYF,TGTGCCAGCAGCCAAGAAAAGACGAGGGACTACGAGCAGTACTTC
-,many,TRBJ1-1,TRBV18,CASSILGTEAFF,TGTGCCAGCTCAATATTGGGCACTGAAGCTTTCTTT
TRBD1,-,TRBJ2-1,TRBV20-1,CSARQGTGSENEQFF,TGCAGTGCTAGACAAGGGACAGGGTCAGAGAATGAGCAGTTCTTC
TRBD1,-,TRBJ1-2,TRBV7-9,CATSTPFRGLGYGYTF,TGTGCCACCTCCACCCCGTTCAGGGGGCTTGGCTATGGCTACACCTTC
-,once,TRBJ2-7,TRBV19,CASSIALYGPYEQYF,TGTGCCAGTAGTATAGCCTTATACGGACCCTACGAGCAGTACTTC
-,-,TRBJ2-3,TRBV4-2,CASSQASGYPTDTQYF,TGTGCCAGCAGCCAAGCCAGCGGGTACCCCACAGATACGCAGTATTTT
TRBD2,-,TRBJ2-2,TRBV6-1,CASSEPGLAGEVTGELFF,TGTGCCAGCAGTGAACCGGGACTAGCGGGAGAGGTCACCGGGGAGCTGTTTTTT
-,many,TRBJ2-3,TRBV30,CAWSTGQLDTDTQYF,TGTGCCTGGAGTACAGGGCAACTAGACACAGATACGCAGTATTTT
TRBD1,many,TRBJ2-7,TRBV12-3/TRBV12-4,CASSPHGTGIDEQYF,TGTGCCAGCAGTCCACATGGGACAGGGATCGACGAGCAGTACTTC
-,many,TRBJ2-7,TRBV28,CASISKALAMPLSYEQYF,TGTGCCAGCATTTCAAAGGCCCTAGCGATGCCCCTCTCCTACGAGCAGTACTTC